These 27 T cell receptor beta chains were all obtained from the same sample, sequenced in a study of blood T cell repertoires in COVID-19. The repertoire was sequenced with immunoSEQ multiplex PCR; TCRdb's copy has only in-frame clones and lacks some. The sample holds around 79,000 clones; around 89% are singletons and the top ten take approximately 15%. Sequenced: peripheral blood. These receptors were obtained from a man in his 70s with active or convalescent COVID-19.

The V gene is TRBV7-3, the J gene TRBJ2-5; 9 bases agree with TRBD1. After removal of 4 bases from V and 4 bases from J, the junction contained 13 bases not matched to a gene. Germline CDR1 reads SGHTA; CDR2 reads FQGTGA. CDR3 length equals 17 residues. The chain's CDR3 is CASSSQPRTGDLETQYF. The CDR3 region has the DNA TGTGCCAGCAGCTCACAACCCCGGACAGGGGACTTAGAGACCCAGTACTTC.

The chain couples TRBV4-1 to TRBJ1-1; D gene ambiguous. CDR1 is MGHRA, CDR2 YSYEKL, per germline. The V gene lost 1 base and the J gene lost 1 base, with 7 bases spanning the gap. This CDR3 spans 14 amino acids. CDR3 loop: CASSQAPGNTEAFF. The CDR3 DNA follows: TGCGCCAGCAGCCAAGCGCCCGGGAACACTGAAGCTTTCTTT.

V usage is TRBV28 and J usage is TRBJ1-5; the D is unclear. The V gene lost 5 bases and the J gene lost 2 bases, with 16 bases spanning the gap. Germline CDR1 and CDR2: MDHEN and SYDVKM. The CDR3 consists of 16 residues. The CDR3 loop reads CASSDPWTGGNQPQHF. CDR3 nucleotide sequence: TGTGCCAGCAGTGACCCTTGGACTGGGGGCAATCAGCCCCAGCATTTT.

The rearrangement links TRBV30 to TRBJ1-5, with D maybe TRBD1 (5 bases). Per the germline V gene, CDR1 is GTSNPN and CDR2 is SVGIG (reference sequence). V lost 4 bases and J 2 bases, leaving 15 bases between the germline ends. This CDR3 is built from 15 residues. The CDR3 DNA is TGTGCCTGGACCCCCCGCGGCAGGGGCAATCAGCCCCAGCATTTT. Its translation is CAWTPRGRGNQPQHF.

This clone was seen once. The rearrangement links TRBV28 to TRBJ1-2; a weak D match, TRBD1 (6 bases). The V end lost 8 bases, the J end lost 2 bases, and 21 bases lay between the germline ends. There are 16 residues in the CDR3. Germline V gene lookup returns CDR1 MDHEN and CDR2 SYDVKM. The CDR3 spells CASLQGVGTLNYGYTF. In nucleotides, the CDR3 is TGTGCCAGCCTACAGGGTGTCGGGACCCTGAACTATGGCTACACCTTC.

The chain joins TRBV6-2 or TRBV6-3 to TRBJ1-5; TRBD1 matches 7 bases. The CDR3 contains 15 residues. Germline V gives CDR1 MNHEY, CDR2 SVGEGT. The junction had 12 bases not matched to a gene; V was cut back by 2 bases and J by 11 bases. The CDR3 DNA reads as TGTGCCAGCAGTTACCGGGACAGACTTCCTGGGGCCCAGCATTTT. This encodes CASSYRDRLPGAQHF.

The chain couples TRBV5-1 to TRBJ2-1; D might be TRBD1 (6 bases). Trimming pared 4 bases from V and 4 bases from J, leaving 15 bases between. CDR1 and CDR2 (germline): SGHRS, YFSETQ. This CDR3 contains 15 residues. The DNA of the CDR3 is TGCGCCAGCAGCCCGCGTATGACAGGATACAATGAGCAGTTCTTC. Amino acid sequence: CASSPRMTGYNEQFF.

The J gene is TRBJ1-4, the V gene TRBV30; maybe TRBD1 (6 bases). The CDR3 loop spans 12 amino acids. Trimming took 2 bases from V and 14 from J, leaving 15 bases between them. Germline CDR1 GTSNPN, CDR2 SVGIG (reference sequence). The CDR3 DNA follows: TGTGCCTGGAGTCGGGAGGACAGTCGGCTGTTTTTT. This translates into CAWSREDSRLFF.

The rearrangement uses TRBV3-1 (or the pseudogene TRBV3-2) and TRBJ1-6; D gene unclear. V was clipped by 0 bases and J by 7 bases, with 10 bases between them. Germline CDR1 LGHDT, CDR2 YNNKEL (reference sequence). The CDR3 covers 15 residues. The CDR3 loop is CASSQDEILNSPLHF. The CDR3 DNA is TGTGCCAGCAGCCAAGATGAGATACTGAATTCACCCCTCCACTTT.

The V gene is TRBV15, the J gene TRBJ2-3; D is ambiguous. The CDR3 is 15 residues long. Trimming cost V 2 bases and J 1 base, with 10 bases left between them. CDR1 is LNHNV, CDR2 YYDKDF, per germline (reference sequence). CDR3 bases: TGTGCCACCAGCAGACGGGTCGCAGGCACAGATACGCAGTATTTT. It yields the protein CATSRRVAGTDTQYF.

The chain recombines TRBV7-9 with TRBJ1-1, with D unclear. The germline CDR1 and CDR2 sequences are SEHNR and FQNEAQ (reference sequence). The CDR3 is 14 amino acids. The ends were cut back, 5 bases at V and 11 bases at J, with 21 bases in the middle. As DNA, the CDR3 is TGTGCCAGCAGCCTAGAGACGGTTCCCAGGAAGGCTTTCTTT. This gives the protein CASSLETVPRKAFF.

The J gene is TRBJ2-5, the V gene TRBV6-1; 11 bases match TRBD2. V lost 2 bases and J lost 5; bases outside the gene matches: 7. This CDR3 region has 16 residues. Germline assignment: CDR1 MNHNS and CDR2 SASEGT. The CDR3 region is CASSESPSGRMETQYF. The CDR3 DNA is TGTGCCAGCAGTGAATCCCCTAGCGGGAGGATGGAGACCCAGTACTTC.

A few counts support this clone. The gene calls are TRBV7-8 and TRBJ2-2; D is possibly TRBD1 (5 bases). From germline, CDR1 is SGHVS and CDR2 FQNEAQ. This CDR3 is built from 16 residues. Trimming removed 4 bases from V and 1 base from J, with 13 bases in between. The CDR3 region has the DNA TGTGCCAGCAGCTCCGACAGCAGATTGAACACCGGGGAGCTGTTTTTT. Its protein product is CASSSDSRLNTGELFF.

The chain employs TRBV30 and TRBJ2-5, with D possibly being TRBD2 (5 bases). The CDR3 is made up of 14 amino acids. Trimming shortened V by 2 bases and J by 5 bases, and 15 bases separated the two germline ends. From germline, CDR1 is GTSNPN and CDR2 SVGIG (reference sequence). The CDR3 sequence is CAWSPLRTGETQYF. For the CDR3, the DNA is TGTGCCTGGAGTCCCCTGCGGACGGGGGAGACCCAGTACTTC. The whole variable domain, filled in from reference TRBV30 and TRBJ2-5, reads SQTIHQWPATLVQPVGSPLSLECTVEGTSNPNLYWYRQAAGRGLQLLFYSVGIGQISSEVPQNLSASRPQDRQFILSSKKLLLSDSGFYLCAWSPLRTGETQYFGPGTRLLVL.

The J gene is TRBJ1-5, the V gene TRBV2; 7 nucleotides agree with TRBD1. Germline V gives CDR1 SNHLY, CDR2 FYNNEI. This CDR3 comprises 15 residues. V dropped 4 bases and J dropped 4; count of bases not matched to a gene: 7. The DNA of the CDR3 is TGTGCCAGCAGTGGACAGGGCCTCCATAATCAGCCCCAGCATTTT. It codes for CASSGQGLHNQPQHF.

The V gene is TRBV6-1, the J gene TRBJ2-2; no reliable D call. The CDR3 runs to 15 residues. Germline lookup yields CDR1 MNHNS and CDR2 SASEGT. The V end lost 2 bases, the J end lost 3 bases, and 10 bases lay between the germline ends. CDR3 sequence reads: CASSESPPYTGELFF. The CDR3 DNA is TGTGCCAGCAGTGAATCCCCCCCGTACACCGGGGAGCTGTTTTTT.

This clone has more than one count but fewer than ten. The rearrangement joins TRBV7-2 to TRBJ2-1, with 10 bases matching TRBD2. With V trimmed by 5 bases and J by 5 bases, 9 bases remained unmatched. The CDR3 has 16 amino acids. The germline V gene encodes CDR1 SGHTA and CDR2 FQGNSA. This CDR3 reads CASSVMGLATDNEQFF. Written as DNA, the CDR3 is TGTGCCAGCAGCGTCATGGGACTAGCGACTGACAATGAGCAGTTCTTC.

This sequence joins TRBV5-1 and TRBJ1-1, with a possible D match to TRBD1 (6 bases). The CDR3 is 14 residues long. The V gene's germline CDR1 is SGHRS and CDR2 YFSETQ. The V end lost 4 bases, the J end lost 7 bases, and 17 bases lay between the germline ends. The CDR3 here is CASSQPEQGGEAFF. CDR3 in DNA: TGCGCCAGCAGCCAACCCGAACAGGGTGGTGAAGCTTTCTTT.

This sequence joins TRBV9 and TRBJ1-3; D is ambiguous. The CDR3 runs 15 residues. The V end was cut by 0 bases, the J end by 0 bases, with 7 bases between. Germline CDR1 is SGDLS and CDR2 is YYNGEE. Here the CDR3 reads CASSVGRDSGNTIYF. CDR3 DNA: TGTGCCAGCAGCGTAGGGAGGGACTCTGGAAACACCATATATTTT.

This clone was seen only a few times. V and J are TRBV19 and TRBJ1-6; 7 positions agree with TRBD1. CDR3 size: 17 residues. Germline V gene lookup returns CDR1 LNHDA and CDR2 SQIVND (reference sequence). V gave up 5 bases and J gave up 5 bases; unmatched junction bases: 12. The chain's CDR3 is CASSPRGLTGDNSPLHF. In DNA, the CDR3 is TGTGCCAGTAGTCCCAGAGGACTAACAGGGGATAATTCACCCCTCCACTTT.

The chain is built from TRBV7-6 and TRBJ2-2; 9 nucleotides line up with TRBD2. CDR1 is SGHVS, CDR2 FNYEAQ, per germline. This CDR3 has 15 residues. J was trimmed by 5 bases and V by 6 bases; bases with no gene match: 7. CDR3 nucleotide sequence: TGTGCCAGCAGGGGGCTAGCGGGATATACCGGGGAGCTGTTTTTT. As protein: CASRGLAGYTGELFF.

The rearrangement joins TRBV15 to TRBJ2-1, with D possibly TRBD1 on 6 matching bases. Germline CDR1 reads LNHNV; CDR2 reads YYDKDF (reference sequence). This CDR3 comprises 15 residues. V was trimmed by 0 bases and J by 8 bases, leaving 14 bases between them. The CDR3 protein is CATSRDGQGKDEQFF. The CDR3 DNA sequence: TGTGCCACCAGCAGAGACGGGCAGGGGAAAGATGAGCAGTTCTTC.

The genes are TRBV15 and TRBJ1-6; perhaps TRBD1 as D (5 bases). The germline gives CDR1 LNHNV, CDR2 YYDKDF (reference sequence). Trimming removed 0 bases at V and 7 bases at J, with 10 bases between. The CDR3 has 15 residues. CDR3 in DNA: TGTGCCACCAGCAGAGAGGGCCAGGGCAATTCACCCCTCCACTTT. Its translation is CATSREGQGNSPLHF.

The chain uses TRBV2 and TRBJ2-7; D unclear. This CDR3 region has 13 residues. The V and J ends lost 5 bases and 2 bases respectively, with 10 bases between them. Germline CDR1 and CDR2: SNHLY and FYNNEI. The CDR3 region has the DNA TGTGCCAGCAGTCCCACGGTACCCTACGAGCAGTACTTC. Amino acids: CASSPTVPYEQYF.

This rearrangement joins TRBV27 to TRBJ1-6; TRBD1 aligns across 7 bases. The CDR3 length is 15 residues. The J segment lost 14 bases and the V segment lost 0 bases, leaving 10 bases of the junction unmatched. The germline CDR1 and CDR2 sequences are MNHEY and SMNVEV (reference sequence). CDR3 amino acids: CASSLSPQGLVSLHF. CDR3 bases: TGTGCCAGCAGTTTATCTCCACAGGGGTTGGTATCCCTCCACTTT.

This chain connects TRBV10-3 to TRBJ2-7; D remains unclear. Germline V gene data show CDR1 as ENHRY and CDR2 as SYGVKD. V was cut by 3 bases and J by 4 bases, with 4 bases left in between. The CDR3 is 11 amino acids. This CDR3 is CAISDPYEQYF. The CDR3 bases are TGTGCCATCAGTGACCCTTACGAGCAGTACTTC.

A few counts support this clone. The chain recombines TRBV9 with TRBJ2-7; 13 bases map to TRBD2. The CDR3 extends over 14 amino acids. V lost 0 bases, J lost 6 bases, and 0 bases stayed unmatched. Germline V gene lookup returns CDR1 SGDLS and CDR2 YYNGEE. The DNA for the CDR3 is TGTGCCAGCAGCGTAGGGACTAGCGGGAGCGAGCAGTACTTC. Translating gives CASSVGTSGSEQYF.